This T cell receptor (beta chain) originates from a study of blood T cells in healthy people across ages. This clonotype was seen a handful of times. Peripheral blood from each donor was collected in a volume of approximately 9.2 milliliters. Through a sample-barcoded 5' primer and a J-beta primer mix, a second PCR was run for roughly 6 to 12 cycles. Each cDNA molecule carried a tag from a template-switch adaptor that contained 12 random nucleotides. One entry per CDR3 protein, called by TCRdb with MiXCR from the 5' RACE reads. The data contain approximately 1.5 million distinct CDR3 sequences, roughly 43% of them seen just once; the ten biggest clones take up approximately 4%. V lost 6 bases and J lost 6, with 8 bases in between. In germline, CDR1 is MDHEN, CDR2 SYDVKM. This CDR3 is 11 amino acids long.

The chain uses TRBV28 and TRBJ1-1, with D uncertain. This TCR derives from a woman between 18 and 30 years old in good health. Specimen: blood. The chain's CDR3 is CASSRFSEAFF. For the CDR3, the DNA is TGTGCCAGCAGCCGATTTTCTGAAGCTTTCTTT.